Listed below are T cell receptor beta chains from one sample, sequenced in a study of cytomegalovirus exposure and HLA in healthy donors. Assay used: immunoSEQ multiplex PCR; TCRdb lists only in-frame clones, some missing. The table lists 130,000 or so clones, roughly 74% of them singletons, with 6.6% in the top ten. The material sequenced was PBMCs. These TCRs come from a man aged 35-49 years in good health and CMV-seropositive. The CDR3 runs from the conserved cysteine through the conserved F or W. The D gene is left open where the match is weak. Clone size is given for some rows only: seen once, a few or many times, or a class if the clone is expanded.

d_gene | j_gene | abundance | v_gene | CDR3aa | CDR3nt
. | TRBJ1-3 | few | TRBV5-6 | CASSARSMIGNTIYF | TGTGCCAGCAGCGCACGCAGTATGATCGGAAACACCATATATTTT
TRBD2 | TRBJ2-3 | . | TRBV7-6 | CASSRVVAGTPFSTDTQYF | TGTGCCAGCAGCCGCGTGGTAGCGGGAACCCCCTTTAGCACAGATACGCAGTATTTT
. | TRBJ2-7 | . | TRBV2 | CASRGRTAAYEQYF | TGTGCCAGCAGGGGAAGGACAGCAGCCTACGAGCAGTACTTC
TRBD1 | TRBJ1-5 | . | TRBV7-9 | CSSSSGTVAGNQPQHF | TGTTCCAGCAGCTCCGGGACAGTAGCTGGCAATCAGCCCCAGCATTTT
TRBD2 | TRBJ2-2 | . | TRBV9 | CASSVSGRVGTGELFF | TGTGCCAGCAGCGTTAGCGGGAGGGTCGGCACCGGGGAGCTGTTTTTT
. | TRBJ2-3 | . | TRBV11-2 | CASSLDRAGTDTQYF | TGTGCCAGCAGCTTAGACAGGGCCGGCACAGATACGCAGTATTTT
. | TRBJ1-4 | . | TRBV30 | CAWSGVPNEKLFF | TGTGCCTGGTCAGGGGTTCCTAATGAAAAACTGTTTTTT
TRBD1 | TRBJ1-2 | . | TRBV28 | CASSSPDRGGGYTF | TGTGCCAGCAGTTCCCCTGACAGGGGCGGTGGCTACACCTTC
TRBD1 | TRBJ1-2 | few | TRBV30 | CAWSGDRGLGGGYTF | TGTGCCTGGAGTGGGGACAGGGGGCTGGGTGGAGGCTACACCTTC
TRBD1 | TRBJ1-5 | few | TRBV2 | CASRWTGRNQPQHF | TGTGCCAGCAGATGGACAGGGAGGAATCAGCCCCAGCATTTT
. | TRBJ2-1 | . | TRBV19 | CASSIATGRTEQFF | TGTGCCAGTAGTATAGCCACAGGAAGGACCGAGCAGTTCTTC
TRBD2 | TRBJ2-3 | . | TRBV29-1 | CSGQTSGSVTDTQYF | TGCAGCGGTCAGACTAGCGGGAGTGTGACAGATACGCAGTATTTT
. | TRBJ1-4 | . | TRBV18 | CASSQGMNEKLFF | TGTGCCAGCTCACAGGGGATGAATGAAAAACTGTTTTTT
. | TRBJ2-7 | few | TRBV2 | CASSEPDLSYEQYF | TGTGCCAGCAGTGAGCCCGACTTGTCCTACGAGCAGTACTTC
. | TRBJ2-5 | once | TRBV25-1 | CASSEFGPRGETQYF | TGTGCCAGCAGTGAATTCGGTCCGAGGGGGGAGACCCAGTACTTC
TRBD2 | TRBJ2-4 | . | TRBV28 | CASSLLAGGRNIQYF | TGTGCCAGCAGTTTGCTAGCGGGAGGCCGAAACATTCAGTACTTC
. | TRBJ1-3 | . | TRBV28 | CASSASVAGNTIYF | TGTGCCAGCAGTGCCTCGGTAGCGGGAAACACCATATATTTT
TRBD2 | TRBJ2-3 | . | TRBV2 | CASSDAGLLAGSTDTQYF | TGTGCCAGCAGTGATGCAGGGTTACTAGCGGGCAGCACAGATACGCAGTATTTT
. | TRBJ1-4 | . | TRBV2 | CASSEPTGVNEKLFF | TGTGCCAGCAGTGAACCGACAGGTGTAAATGAAAAACTGTTTTTT
TRBD2 | TRBJ2-1 | . | TRBV19 | CASTPRLSGAYNEQFF | TGTGCCAGTACCCCACGCCTAAGCGGGGCATACAATGAGCAGTTCTTC
TRBD1 | TRBJ2-7 | . | TRBV9 | CASSVETGPTYEQYF | TGTGCCAGCAGCGTAGAGACAGGGCCCACCTACGAGCAGTACTTC
. | TRBJ1-2 | few | TRBV10-2 | CASSESNNYGYTF | TGCGCCAGCAGTGAGAGCAATAACTATGGCTACACCTTC
TRBD1 | TRBJ1-4 | . | TRBV6-5 | CASREQGAREKLFF | TGTGCCAGCAGAGAACAGGGGGCGAGGGAAAAACTGTTTTTT
. | TRBJ1-1 | . | TRBV2 | CATLEDTLNTEAFF | TGTGCCACTTTAGAGGACACCTTGAACACTGAAGCTTTCTTT
TRBD1 | TRBJ1-5 | . | TRBV28 | CASSLSGGQINQPQHF | TGTGCCAGCAGTTTATCAGGGGGCCAGATCAATCAGCCCCAGCATTTT
TRBD1 | TRBJ2-1 | . | TRBV7-9 | CASSLRQGSQDEQFF | TGTGCCAGCAGCCTAAGACAGGGGAGTCAGGATGAGCAGTTCTTC
TRBD1 | TRBJ2-5 | few | TRBV5-1 | CASSSTGGETQYF | TGCGCCAGCAGCTCGACAGGGGGCGAGACCCAGTACTTC
TRBD1 | TRBJ2-6 | . | TRBV27 | CASSLRTGVSGANVLTF | TGTGCCAGCAGTTTAAGGACAGGCGTCTCTGGGGCCAACGTCCTGACTTTC
. | TRBJ2-5 | . | TRBV7-9 | CALGEERPAETQYF | TGTGCCCTCGGCGAGGAGCGGCCTGCAGAGACCCAGTACTTC
TRBD2 | TRBJ2-2 | few | TRBV5-4 | CASSSGLAGVTGELFF | TGTGCCAGCAGCTCCGGACTAGCGGGGGTCACCGGGGAGCTGTTTTTT
TRBD2 | TRBJ2-7 | . | TRBV27 | CASSLWGGREQYF | TGTGCCAGCAGTTTATGGGGGGGTCGCGAGCAGTACTTC
TRBD1 | TRBJ1-3 | . | TRBV19 | CATLGQGRRRNTIYF | TGTGCCACCCTTGGACAGGGTAGACGAAGGAACACCATATATTTT
TRBD1 | TRBJ2-7 | . | TRBV6-6 | CASSYGQGLYEQYF | TGTGCCAGCAGTTACGGACAGGGCCTCTACGAGCAGTACTTC
TRBD1 | TRBJ2-7 | . | TRBV5-4 | CASSLPGTGITGEQYF | TGTGCCAGCAGCTTACCCGGGACAGGGATAACGGGAGAGCAGTACTTC
TRBD1 | TRBJ2-1 | few | TRBV5-6 | CASSLNSGTGRNEQFF | TGTGCCAGCAGCTTGAATTCCGGGACAGGGAGGAATGAGCAGTTCTTC
. | TRBJ1-4 | . | TRBV5-4 | CASSLGQRNEKLFF | TGTGCCAGCAGCTTGGGACAGAGAAATGAAAAACTGTTTTTT
TRBD1 | TRBJ1-5 | . | TRBV19 | CASSIGQGLFNQPQHF | TGTGCCAGTAGTATTGGACAGGGCCTTTTCAATCAGCCCCAGCATTTT
. | TRBJ1-4 | . | TRBV9 | CASSVAAGVGEKLFF | TGTGCCAGCAGCGTAGCTGCAGGGGTGGGGGAAAAACTGTTTTTT
TRBD1 | TRBJ2-1 | . | TRBV2 | CASSPQGVYNEQFF | TGTGCCAGCAGCCCACAGGGGGTCTACAATGAGCAGTTCTTC